The present T cell receptor (beta chain) was sequenced within a study of blood T cell repertoires in COVID-19. The wider study: Donors in the United States, Italy and Spain gave samples during acute or convalescent COVID-19. Nucleic acid was either cDNA or gDNA, and it came from T cells, B-cell-depleted T cells, or PBMCs.

Per the authors' pipeline: Amplifying reference gene primers gave estimates of nucleated cell counts. Sequenced by immunoSEQ multiplex PCR; TCRdb stores in-frame clones only, minus some. That table gives V, J and clone size, and the DNA gave D and trimming. The repertoire holds approximately 290,000 clones, roughly nine tenths seen once, with about 2% in the top ten. The sequenced sample consisted of peripheral blood. The sequence was obtained from a man between 18 and 35 years old with active or convalescent COVID-19.

For the CDR3, the DNA is TGTGCCAGTCGCGGGTTGAACTACGAGCAGTACTTC. This gives the protein CASRGLNYEQYF. The V call is TRBV7-2, the J call TRBJ2-7; D perhaps matches TRBD2 (5 bases). The CDR3 covers 12 residues. In germline, CDR1 is SGHTA, CDR2 FQGNSA. The V and J ends lost 9 bases and 3 bases respectively, with 12 bases between them.